Detailed here is one T cell receptor (beta chain). The antigen is not known. Two oligonucleotides, mixed equimolar, formed the beta constant-region primer covering TRBC1 and TRBC2. A 12-nucleotide UMI and the SP2 primer were added to the cDNA 3' end by oligonucleotide ligation. TCRdb ran MiXCR on the UMI-ligation and nested PCR reads and lists one entry per CDR3 protein. The sample holds 130,000 to 150,000 distinct CDR3 sequences, about a sixth seen once. This sample was taken from a study of naive and memory T cell subsets. Overall study results and limits: Over 85% of naive TCR sequences appeared only once, unlike memory subsets.

Cells stained for CD3, CD4, CD8, CD45RA and CD27 were sorted into four subsets. This receptor was identified in a human donor in good health. The material sequenced was naive CD4+ T cells from blood.

The chain's CDR3 is CSAQGQINEKLFF. DNA for the CDR3: TGCAGCGCCCAGGGACAGATTAATGAAAAACTGTTTTTT. V is TRBV29-1 and J is TRBJ1-4; 7 bases agree with TRBD1. Germline CDR1 and CDR2: SQVTM and ANQGSEA. CDR3 length: 13 residues. The trim removed 7 bases at V and 4 bases at J, leaving 6 bases unmatched.